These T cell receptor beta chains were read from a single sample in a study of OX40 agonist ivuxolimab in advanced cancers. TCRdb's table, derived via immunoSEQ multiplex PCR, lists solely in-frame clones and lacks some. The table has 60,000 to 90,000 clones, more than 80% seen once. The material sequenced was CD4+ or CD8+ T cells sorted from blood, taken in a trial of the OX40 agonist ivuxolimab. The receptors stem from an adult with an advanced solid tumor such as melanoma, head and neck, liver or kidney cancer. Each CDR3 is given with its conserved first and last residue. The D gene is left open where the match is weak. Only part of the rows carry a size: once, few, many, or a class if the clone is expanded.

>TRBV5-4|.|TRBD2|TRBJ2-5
TGTGCCAGCAGCTTAGGTTTCGGGGGGATAGAGACCCAGTACTTC
CASSLGFGGIETQYF
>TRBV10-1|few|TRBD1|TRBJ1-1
TGCGCCAGCAGTCAAGACAGGGCCAGCACTGAAGCTTTCTTT
CASSQDRASTEAFF
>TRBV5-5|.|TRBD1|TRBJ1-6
TGTGCCAGCAGCCGGGACAGGGGTGATTCACCCCTCCACTTT
CASSRDRGDSPLHF
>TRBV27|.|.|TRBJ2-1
TGTGCCAGCAGCCCCAACGGGCGCGCCTACAATGAGCAGTTCTTC
CASSPNGRAYNEQFF
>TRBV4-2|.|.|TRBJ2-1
TGTGCCAGCAGCCAAGTAGGGTGGGATCAGGGGATAGGGAATGAGCAGTTCTTC
CASSQVGWDQGIGNEQFF
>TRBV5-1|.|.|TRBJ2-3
TGCGCCAGCAGCCCTTTGAGGGGGGGCTCACCGAACACAGATACGCAGTATTTT
CASSPLRGGSPNTDTQYF
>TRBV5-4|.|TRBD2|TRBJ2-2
TGTGCCAGCAGCGCGGGGGGGAACACCGGGGAGCTGTTTTTT
CASSAGGNTGELFF
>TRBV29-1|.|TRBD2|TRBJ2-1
TGCAGCGTTGAACGAGCGGGGGGGTACAATGAGCAGTTCTTC
CSVERAGGYNEQFF
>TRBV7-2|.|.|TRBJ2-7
TGTGCCAGCAGCCCTTCCTACGAGCAGTACTTC
CASSPSYEQYF
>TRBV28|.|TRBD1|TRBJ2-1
TGTGCCAGCAGTCAAAAACAGGGGGCGGGAGAAGTTGGTGAGCAGTTCTTC
CASSQKQGAGEVGEQFF
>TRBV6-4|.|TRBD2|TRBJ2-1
TGTGCCAGCAGCCCACGGACTAGCGGAACCTACAATGAGCAGTTCTTC
CASSPRTSGTYNEQFF
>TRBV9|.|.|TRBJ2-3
TGTGCCAGCAGCCGAGGGAGGTCTAGCACAGATACGCAGTATTTT
CASSRGRSSTDTQYF
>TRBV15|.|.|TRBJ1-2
TGTGCCACCAGCAGAGATCGAGTCTACACCTTC
CATSRDRVYTF
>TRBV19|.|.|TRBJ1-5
TGTGCCAGTAGTATGTGGGCTGTCAATCAGCCCCAGCATTTT
CASSMWAVNQPQHF
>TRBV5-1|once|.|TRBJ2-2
TGCGCCAGCAGCCCCGGCAGGAACACCGGGGAGCTGTTTTTT
CASSPGRNTGELFF
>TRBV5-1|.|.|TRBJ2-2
TGCGCCAGCAGCTTGGCCTTTATAGGTACAAGCACCGGGGAGCTGTTTTTT
CASSLAFIGTSTGELFF
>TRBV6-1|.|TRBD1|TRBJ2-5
TGTGCCAGCAGCGACAGGGGAGAGACCCAGTACTTC
CASSDRGETQYF
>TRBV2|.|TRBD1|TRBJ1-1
TGTGCCAGCAGTGAAGTGGGCCAGGGGGCGCGGTACACTGAAGCTTTCTTT
CASSEVGQGARYTEAFF
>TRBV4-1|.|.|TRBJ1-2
TGCGCCAGCAGCCAAGATCTGTATAACTATGGCTACACCTTC
CASSQDLYNYGYTF
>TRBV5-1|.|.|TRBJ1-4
TGCGCCAGCAGCCCGGGGGGCGTTGGTGAAAAACTGTTTTTT
CASSPGGVGEKLFF
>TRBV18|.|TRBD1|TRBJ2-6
TGTGCCAGCTCACCCACAGGGGGATCTGGGGCCAACGTCCTGACTTTC
CASSPTGGSGANVLTF
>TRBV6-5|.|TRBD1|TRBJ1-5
TGTGCCAGCTCTGGCGGACAGGGATCGCAGCCCCAGCATTTT
CASSGGQGSQPQHF
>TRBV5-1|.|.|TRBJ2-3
TGCGCCAGCAGCTTTCTTTTATTATCAGATACGCAGTATTTT
CASSFLLLSDTQYF
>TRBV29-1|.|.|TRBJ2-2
TGCAGCGTCATGGGTAGCACCGGGGAGCTGTTTTTT
CSVMGSTGELFF